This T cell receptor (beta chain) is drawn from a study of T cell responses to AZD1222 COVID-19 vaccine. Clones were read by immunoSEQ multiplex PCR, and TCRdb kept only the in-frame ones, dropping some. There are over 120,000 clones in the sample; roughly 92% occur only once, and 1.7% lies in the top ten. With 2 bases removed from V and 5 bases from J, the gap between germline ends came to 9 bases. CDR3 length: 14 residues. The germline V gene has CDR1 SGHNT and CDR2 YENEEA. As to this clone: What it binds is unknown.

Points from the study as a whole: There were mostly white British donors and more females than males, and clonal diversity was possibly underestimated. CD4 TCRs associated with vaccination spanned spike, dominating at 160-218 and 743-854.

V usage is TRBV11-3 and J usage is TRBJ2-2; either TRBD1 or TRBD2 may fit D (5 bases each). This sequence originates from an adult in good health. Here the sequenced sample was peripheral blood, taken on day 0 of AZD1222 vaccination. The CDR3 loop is CASSLFGGTGELFF. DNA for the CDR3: TGTGCCAGCAGCTTATTTGGGGGTACCGGGGAGCTGTTTTTT.